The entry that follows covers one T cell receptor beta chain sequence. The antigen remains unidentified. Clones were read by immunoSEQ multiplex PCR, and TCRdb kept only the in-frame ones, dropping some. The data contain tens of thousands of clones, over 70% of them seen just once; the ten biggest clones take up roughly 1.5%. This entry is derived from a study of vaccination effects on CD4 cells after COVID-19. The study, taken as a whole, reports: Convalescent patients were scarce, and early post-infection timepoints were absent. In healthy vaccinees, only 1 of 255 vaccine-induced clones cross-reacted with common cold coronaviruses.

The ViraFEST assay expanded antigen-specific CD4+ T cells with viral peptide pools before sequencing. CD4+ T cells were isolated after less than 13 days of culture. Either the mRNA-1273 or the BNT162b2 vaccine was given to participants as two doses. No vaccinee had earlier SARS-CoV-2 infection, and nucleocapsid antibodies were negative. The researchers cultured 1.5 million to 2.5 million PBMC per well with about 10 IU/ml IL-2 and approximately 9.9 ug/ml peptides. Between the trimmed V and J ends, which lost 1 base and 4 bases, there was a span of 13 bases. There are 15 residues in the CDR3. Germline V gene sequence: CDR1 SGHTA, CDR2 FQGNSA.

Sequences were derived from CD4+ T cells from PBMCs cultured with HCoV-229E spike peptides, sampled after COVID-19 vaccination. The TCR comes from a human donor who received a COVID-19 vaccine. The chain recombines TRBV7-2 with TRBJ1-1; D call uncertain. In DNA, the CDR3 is TGTGCCAGCAGCTTAGTGGCAGGAGGAAGCACTGAAGCTTTCTTT. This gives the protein CASSLVAGGSTEAFF.